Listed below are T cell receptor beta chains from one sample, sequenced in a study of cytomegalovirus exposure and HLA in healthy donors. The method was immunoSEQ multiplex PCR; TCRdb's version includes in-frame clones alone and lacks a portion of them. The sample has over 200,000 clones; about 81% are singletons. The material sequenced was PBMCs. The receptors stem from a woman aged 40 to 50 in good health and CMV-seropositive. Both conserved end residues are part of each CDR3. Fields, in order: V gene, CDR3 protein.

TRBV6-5 CASSYHGGGDYGYTF
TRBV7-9 CSSSLGGGYGYTF
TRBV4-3 CASSQGRKAGNTIYF
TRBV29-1 CSVEDHRGAKSGQFF
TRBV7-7 CASTRSGELFF
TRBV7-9 CASSLLTSGRVSYEQYF
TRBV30 CAWSAVGTGVLESNQPQHF
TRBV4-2 CASSRWAGQGGSPLHF
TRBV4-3 CASSQEGNRGYEQYF
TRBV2 CASMELGQPLEQYF
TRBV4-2 CASSPTRQDYGYTF
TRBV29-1 CSVRRGNTEAFF
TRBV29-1 CSVGGSGNTGELFF
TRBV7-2 CASSFGGGLNTEAFF
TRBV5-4 CASSPDRGREQYF
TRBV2 CASREAQGEETQYF
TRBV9 CASSPEGGEPRETQYF
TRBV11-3 CASSRTGLAVFQETQYF
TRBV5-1 CASSPGPRQGRDEQFF
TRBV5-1 CASSLVGTVGLTGELFF
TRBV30 CAWSVGGGYTF
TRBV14 CASSQDLGGPYGYTF
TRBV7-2 CASSLGGESTF
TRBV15 CATSSPGTGGSGYTF
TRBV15 CATSRGSQTGAYEQYF
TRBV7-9 CSSSSVPPPGEQYF
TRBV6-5 CASSYAIGGGELFF
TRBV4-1 CASSQVTVTYEQYF
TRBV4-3 CASSQGHGGSYNEQFF
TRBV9 CASSVDATGANQPQHF
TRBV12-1 CATYTRWDRTYEAFF
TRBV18 CASSPRQGGRASEKLFF
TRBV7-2 CASSPRTGGPKPYEQYF
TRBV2 CASSPISGGGHEQFF
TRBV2 CASSYRGQETQYF